A selection of T cell receptor beta chains follows, all from one sample in a study of response to subunit inactivated influenza vaccine. TCRdb independently ran MiXCR on the RT-PCR reads; one entry per CDR3 protein. Of fewer than 600,000 distinct CDR3 sequences listed, approximately 7.3% are singletons. This material consisted of PBMCs from blood, taken around 25 months after vaccination. These receptors were collected from a man aged 50-75 years who received an inactivated influenza vaccine. Each CDR3 is given with its conserved first and last residue. Each record gives: J gene, clone size, V gene, D gene, CDR3 DNA, CDR3 protein. D genes are given only for firm matches. Where a row states a size, it is once, few, many or the class of an expanded clone; other rows omit it.

>TRBJ2-3|many|TRBV20-1|TRBD2
TGCAGTGCAACTAGCGGGACCCCAGATACGCAGTATTTT
CSATSGTPDTQYF
>TRBJ2-7|.|TRBV23-1|TRBD1
TGCGCCAGCAGTCAATCTACCCCAGGACAGGGGTACGAGCAGTACTTC
CASSQSTPGQGYEQYF
>TRBJ2-5|many|TRBV9|.
TGTGCCAGCAGCGTAGAGCCAGCCGGGGGCCAAGAGACCCAGTACTTC
CASSVEPAGGQETQYF
>TRBJ2-6|.|TRBV2|.
TGTGCCAGCAGGGCTAGCTCTGGGGCCAACGTCCTGACTTTC
CASRASSGANVLTF
>TRBJ2-7|many|TRBV5-1|.
TGCGCCAGCAGCCAGTCCGGGAGCCATTCCTACGAGCAGTACTTC
CASSQSGSHSYEQYF
>TRBJ1-2|few|TRBV28|.
TGTGCCAGCAGTTTATTGCCCCAAGGCTACACCTTC
CASSLLPQGYTF
>TRBJ2-1|many|TRBV5-1|.
TGCGCCAGCAGCCTCTTGCCACGAAGTAATGAGCAGTTCTTC
CASSLLPRSNEQFF
>TRBJ1-2|few|TRBV6-1|.
TGTGCCAGCAGTGCCGCGGCGGCCGTCTATGGCTACACCTTC
CASSAAAAVYGYTF
>TRBJ2-3|few|TRBV20-1|TRBD2
TGCAGTGCTAGAGATACCGGGAGGACAGATACGCAGTATTTT
CSARDTGRTDTQYF
>TRBJ2-3|.|TRBV6-1|.
TGTGCCAGCAGTGAAGCGGCTAGCACAGATACGCAGTATTTT
CASSEAASTDTQYF
>TRBJ2-1|many|TRBV9|TRBD2
TGTGCCAGCAGCGCCCTAGCGGGAGTTGGTAATGAGCAGTTCTTC
CASSALAGVGNEQFF
>TRBJ2-7|.|TRBV3-1|.
TGTGCCAGCAGCCAAGGAGGCGGGACGCCGCAGTACTTC
CASSQGGGTPQYF
>TRBJ1-6|.|TRBV6-1|.
TGTGCCAGCAGTCAAGGAGACAGGACGTCTCTCCACTTT
CASSQGDRTSLHF
>TRBJ1-4|many|TRBV20-1|.
TGCAGTGCTAGCTCTTCGTCAGCAACTAATGAAAAACTGTTTTTT
CSASSSSATNEKLFF
>TRBJ2-1|many|TRBV5-1|.
TGCGCCAGCAGCCCGCCGGGGGATGAGCAGTTCTTC
CASSPPGDEQFF
>TRBJ2-4|.|TRBV11-2|TRBD2
TGTGCCAGCAGCTTAGATCGCGGGGGGGAAAACATTCAGTACTTC
CASSLDRGGENIQYF
>TRBJ1-1|few|TRBV4-3|.
TGCGCCAGCAGCCACCGGGACTCCCCCGCTCGAGCTTTCTTT
CASSHRDSPARAFF
>TRBJ2-3|.|TRBV21-1|.
TGTGCCAGCAGCAATAGTAGACTAGCGGCGACCATCTACTCCAGCACAGATACGCAGTATTTT
CASSNSRLAATIYSSTDTQYF
>TRBJ1-1|few|TRBV4-2|TRBD1
TGTGCCAGCAGGGACAGGGGGAACACTGAAGCTTTCTTT
CASRDRGNTEAFF
>TRBJ2-3|.|TRBV7-9|.
TGTGCCAGCAGGCGGACTAACTTGGATACGCAGTATTTT
CASRRTNLDTQYF
>TRBJ1-5|.|TRBV4-2|.
TGTGCCAGCAGCCAAGATTTGGGGACCGTTCAGCCCCAGCATTTT
CASSQDLGTVQPQHF
>TRBJ2-7|many|TRBV29-1|.
TGCAGCGTTGAAGGCAGTGCCTACGAGCAGTACTTC
CSVEGSAYEQYF
>TRBJ2-4|.|TRBV18|.
TGTGCCAGCTCACCACAGTACTCCTTAGCCAAAAACATTCAGTACTTC
CASSPQYSLAKNIQYF
>TRBJ2-5|many|TRBV29-1|TRBD2
TGCAGCGGCAGACTGGCTAGCGGGCAAGAGACCCAGTACTTC
CSGRLASGQETQYF
>TRBJ2-1|few|TRBV15|.
TGTGCCACCAGCGGACCCCGGGACTCTTTCAATGAGCAGTTCTTC
CATSGPRDSFNEQFF
>TRBJ1-2|many|TRBV15|.
TGTGCCACCAGCAGAGATGTGGGTTCGGCGGGAACTGGCTACACCTTC
CATSRDVGSAGTGYTF
>TRBJ2-7|few|TRBV5-6|.
TGTGCCAGCAGCTTGGGATTCGGGGCCTACGAGCAGTACTTC
CASSLGFGAYEQYF
>TRBJ2-3|few|TRBV29-1|TRBD2
TGCAGCGTTTTACCTCTAGCGGGCATCACAGATACGCAGTATTTT
CSVLPLAGITDTQYF
>TRBJ2-7|many|TRBV4-1|.
TGCGCCAGCAGCCACCCTTCCGAGGGCCCAGGCAACGAGCAGTACTTC
CASSHPSEGPGNEQYF
>TRBJ1-2|.|TRBV4-2|.
TGTGCCAGCAGCCAAGAAACAGGGAAGGGCTATGGCTACACCTTC
CASSQETGKGYGYTF
>TRBJ1-2|many|TRBV5-1|.
TGCGCCAGCAGCCCAGCGCCCGGGGCCTATGGCTACACCTTC
CASSPAPGAYGYTF